This TCR beta chain was recovered during a study of shared clonotypes between healthy human individuals. Study context: The donor group consisted of two women and a few men, aged 18 to 49. The study, taken as a whole, reports: Investigators collected only blood, and repertoires in tissues likely differ.

Replicate PCRs from sorted subsets contained roughly 200 ng DNA, which is around 30,000 T cell genomes. TCRdb's table, derived via immunoSEQ multiplex PCR, lists solely in-frame clones and lacks some. The sample consists of 2 million to 3 million clones, approximately 93% of them appearing once. About this clone itself: Its specificity is not known.

V shed 4 bases and J 9 bases; nucleotides not matched to a gene: 5. Germline CDR1 reads MGHDK; CDR2 reads SYGVNS. The CDR3 sequence is 14 residues long. Sequenced sample: naive CD4+ T cells from PBMCs. Specified subset: CD45RA+ positively selected. The rearrangement uses TRBV25-1 and TRBJ1-6; 8 positions agree with TRBD1. The sequence was collected from a man between 18 and 29 years old in good health. Some clones in this sample may be carry-over from other donors' samples. CDR3 in amino acids: CASSGGQASSPLHF. CDR3 bases: TGTGCCAGCAGTGGGGGACAGGCGAGTTCACCCCTCCACTTT.